These 31 T cell receptor beta chains originate from one sample sequenced in a study of blood T cells in healthy people across ages. Primers used in a second PCR of about 6 to 11 cycles were a sample-barcoded 5' primer and a J-beta primer mix. MiXCR, run by TCRdb on the 5' RACE reads, gives a single entry per CDR3 protein. Found here are roughly 1.5 million distinct CDR3 sequences, 40% to 45% of them singletons; the top ten hold 4%. The sequencing sample was made of blood. The receptors originated from a woman aged 18-29 years in good health.

The chain is built from TRBV20-1 and TRBJ2-2, with TRBD2 identical over 13 bases. The CDR3 is made up of 17 amino acids. Germline lookup yields CDR1 DFQATT and CDR2 SNEGSKA (reference sequence). Germline trimming cut 1 base from V and 7 bases from J; bases unmatched to any gene: 9. The CDR3 nucleotides are TGCAGTGCTAGAGTCAGGACTAGCGGGAGTCTGATCGGGGAGCTGTTTTTT. As protein: CSARVRTSGSLIGELFF.

Turning to this clonotype: This may be a read error, as it is one base from a much larger clone. The V call is TRBV20-1, the J call TRBJ2-1, with D possibly TRBD2 on 6 matching bases. Trimming stripped 6 bases from V and 13 bases from J, with 19 bases between. CDR1 and CDR2 from the germline V gene are DFQATT and SNEGSKA (reference sequence). The CDR3 sequence is 12 residues long. The CDR3: CSASGGVLPQFF. The CDR3, as DNA: TGCAGTGCCTCTGGAGGGGTTTTACCTCAGTTCTTC.

The chain couples TRBV27 to TRBJ2-7, with D perhaps matching TRBD2 (5 bases). The CDR3 runs 16 residues. Germline CDR1 and CDR2: MNHEY and SMNVEV (reference sequence). V was cut by 1 base and J by 0 bases, with 13 bases left in between. CDR3 sequence reads: CASSLLRTPTSYEQYF. DNA for the CDR3: TGTGCCAGCAGTTTATTAAGGACTCCGACCTCCTACGAGCAGTACTTC.

The table lists this clonotype with a count of one. This chain uses TRBV27 with TRBJ1-2, with 11 nucleotides matching TRBD1. The length of the CDR3 is 15 residues. Germline CDR1 reads MNHEY; CDR2 reads SMNVEV (reference sequence). V lost 5 bases, J lost 5 bases, and 7 bases stayed unmatched. The CDR3 loop is CASSITGTGGYGYTF. CDR3 DNA: TGTGCCAGCAGTATAACCGGGACAGGGGGGTATGGCTACACCTTC.

Regarding this clonotype: This may be a read error: a much more frequent sequence differs by one nucleotide. This chain joins TRBV7-2 and TRBJ2-5; no clear D. CDR1 is SGHTA, CDR2 FQGNSA, per germline. CDR3 length: 16 amino acids. Trimming cost V 1 base and J 2 bases, with 14 bases left between them. The CDR3 DNA is TGTGCCAGCAGCTTAGAGGGAACCGTAAGGCAAGAGACCCAGTACTTC. Protein: CASSLEGTVRQETQYF.

The rearrangement uses TRBV21-1 and TRBJ2-3; the listed D gene, TRBD2, was not tested against the DNA. TRBV21-1 is listed as a pseudogene. The CDR3 loop spans 15 amino acids. CDR3 nucleotides: TGTGCCAGCAACCTAGTCTCATTTAGCACAGATACGCAGTATTTT. It encodes CASNLVSFSTDTQYF.

V and J are TRBV11-2 and TRBJ1-6; no definite D call. This CDR3 comprises 13 residues. Per the germline V gene, CDR1 is SGHAT and CDR2 is FQNNGV. With 0 bases removed from V and 11 bases from J, the gap between germline ends came to 8 bases. This CDR3 is CASSLDQVPPLHF. In DNA form, the CDR3 reads TGTGCCAGCAGCTTAGATCAAGTACCACCCCTCCACTTT.

J is TRBJ1-1 and V is TRBV18; no clear D. The CDR3 contains 13 residues. The V and J ends lost 5 bases and 4 bases respectively, with 11 bases between them. The germline gives CDR1 KGHSH, CDR2 LQKENI. The CDR3 spells CASSAEDSTEAFF. In DNA, the CDR3 is TGTGCCAGCTCAGCAGAGGATTCCACTGAAGCTTTCTTT.

The V call is TRBV10-3, the J call TRBJ1-2; a weak D match, TRBD1 (5 bases). The V gene lost 2 bases and the J gene lost 7 bases, with 11 bases spanning the gap. This CDR3 has 13 amino acids. CDR1 and CDR2 from the germline V gene are ENHRY and SYGVKD. CDR3 sequence: CAISEGGDRGYTF. CDR3 nucleotides: TGTGCCATCAGTGAGGGAGGGGACCGTGGCTACACCTTC.

V usage is TRBV27 and J usage is TRBJ1-5; 9 bases agree with TRBD1. The junction had 2 bases not matched to a gene; V was cut back by 5 bases and J by 0 bases. The CDR3 sequence is 15 residues long. Looked up from germline, CDR1 is MNHEY and CDR2 is SMNVEV (reference sequence). CDR3 bases: TGTGCCAGCAGTGGGACAGGGTTTAGCAATCAGCCCCAGCATTTT. This gives the protein CASSGTGFSNQPQHF.

Note on this clonotype: A much larger clone lies a single base off, so this may be a read error. This chain connects TRBV5-1 to TRBJ2-7, with 8 positions matching TRBD1. The germline CDR1 and CDR2 sequences are SGHRS and YFSETQ. CDR3 length: 14 amino acids. The CDR3 loop is CASSLVGTGYEQCF. CDR3 nucleotides: TGCGCCAGCAGCTTGGTAGGGACAGGCTACGAGCAGTGCTTC.

As regards this clonotype: Relative to the germline gene, one junction end is altered; a read error may explain this. The genes are TRBV7-2 and TRBJ1-1; no clear D gene. Germline V gives CDR1 SGHTA, CDR2 FQGNSA. CDR3 size: 13 residues. As DNA, the CDR3 is TGTGCCAGCAGCTTATGGATGAACACTGAAGCTATCTTT. Residues: CASSLWMNTEAIF.

This chain connects TRBV7-2 to TRBJ1-1, with D possibly matching TRBD1 (6 bases). This CDR3 has 14 residues. V was pared by 1 base and J by 6 bases, with 12 bases between. Germline CDR1 is SGHTA and CDR2 is FQGNSA. Written as DNA, the CDR3 is TGTACCAGCAGCTTAGTCAGGGGCAGTTCTGAAGCTTTCTTT. Protein product: CTSSLVRGSSEAFF. Based on the CDR3 plus reference TRBV7-2 and TRBJ1-1, the full variable domain is GAGVSQSPSNKVTEKGKDVELRCDPISGHTALYWYRQSLGQGLEFLIYFQGNSAPDKSGLPSDRFSAERTGGSVSTLTIQRTQQEDSAVYLCTSSLVRGSSEAFFGQGTRLTVV.

This clonotype appeared a few times. V gene TRBV12-3 or TRBV12-4 combines with J gene TRBJ1-6; no definite D call. Trimming removed 5 bases from V and 5 bases from J, with 13 bases in between. This CDR3 has 15 residues. Written as DNA, the CDR3 is TGTGCCAGCAGTACCCGAGGGCGTAATAATTCACCCCTCCACTTT. As protein: CASSTRGRNNSPLHF.

The chain combines TRBV18 with TRBJ2-1, with D unresolved. Deletions cut 3 bases from V and 0 bases from J, with 12 bases between. The CDR3 length is 16 residues. CDR1 and CDR2 from the germline V gene are KGHSH and LQKENI. The CDR3: CASSPARISSYNEQFF. CDR3 in DNA: TGTGCCAGCTCACCGGCTCGGATAAGCTCCTACAATGAGCAGTTCTTC.

The CDR3 loop reads CASRVKGEGYGYTF. DNA of the CDR3: TGCGCCAGCAGAGTGAAGGGGGAAGGGTATGGCTACACCTTC. V is TRBV5-1 and J is TRBJ1-2, with D possibly being TRBD1 (6 bases). Germline lookup yields CDR1 SGHRS and CDR2 YFSETQ. This CDR3 is 14 amino acids long. Trimming shortened V by 5 bases and J by 5 bases, and 16 bases separated the two germline ends.

This clonotype was counted many times. The chain combines TRBV6-2 or TRBV6-3 with TRBJ2-5; weak D call: TRBD2 (7 bases). Trimming pared 7 bases from V and 11 bases from J, leaving 26 bases between. The CDR3 has 15 residues. Germline lookup yields CDR1 MNHEY and CDR2 SVGEGT. The chain's CDR3 is CASTRGPSLNNEQYF. As DNA, the CDR3 is TGTGCCAGCACGCGGGGGCCCTCCCTAAACAATGAGCAGTACTTC.

J is TRBJ2-5 and V is TRBV11-2; D perhaps matches TRBD2 (6 bases). Germline values: CDR1 SGHAT, CDR2 FQNNGV. The CDR3 totals 14 residues. V lost 2 bases to trimming and J lost 5 bases, with 12 bases between them. The CDR3 coding sequence is TGTGCCAGCAGCTTATTTTCGGGGGTGGAGACCCAGTACTTC. Translated, it gives CASSLFSGVETQYF.

This clonotype was detected a few times. The gene calls are TRBV6-5 and TRBJ1-1; D is undetermined. Germline V gene sequence: CDR1 MNHEY, CDR2 SVGAGI. V was clipped by 4 bases and J by 1 base, with 7 bases between them. The CDR3 covers 13 residues. The CDR3 protein is CASSWESNTEAFF. CDR3 in DNA: TGTGCCAGCAGTTGGGAGTCGAACACTGAAGCTTTCTTT.

This clonotype was seen only a few times. J is TRBJ2-1 and V is TRBV20-1; 12 nucleotides align to TRBD2. V dropped 1 base and J dropped 1; count of bases not matched to a gene: 2. Per germline, CDR1 DFQATT and CDR2 SNEGSKA (reference sequence). The CDR3 extends over 16 amino acids. CDR3 in amino acids: CSARAGLAGSYNEQFF. The DNA for the CDR3 is TGCAGTGCTAGAGCTGGACTAGCGGGGTCCTACAATGAGCAGTTCTTC.

The chain is built from TRBV10-3 and TRBJ2-4; the match to TRBD2 covers 10 bases. Trimming took 6 bases from V and 13 from J; bases not matched to a gene: 9. The CDR3 runs to 13 residues. Germline values: CDR1 ENHRY, CDR2 SYGVKD. CDR3 bases: TGTGCCATCAGCGGACTAGCGGATGTGGAGCAGTACTTC. Encoded protein: CAISGLADVEQYF.

In its sample, this clonotype was seen many times. The chain uses TRBV4-1 and TRBJ1-2; D remains ambiguous. This CDR3 region has 11 residues. With 1 base removed from V and 8 bases from J, the gap between germline ends came to 5 bases. Germline-derived CDR1 and CDR2 are MGHRA and YSYEKL. CDR3 DNA: TGCGCCAGCAGCCAAGGAAACGGCTACACCTTC. Encoded protein: CASSQGNGYTF.

This rearrangement joins TRBV6-5 to TRBJ2-1, with 7 bases that match TRBD2. The germline V gene has CDR1 MNHEY and CDR2 SVGAGI. The CDR3 is 16 amino acids. The V segment lost 8 bases and the J segment 0 bases; nucleotides outside the gene matches: 10. Here the CDR3 DNA reads TGTGCCAGCGTCCCCCGTCGGACTAGCTCCTACAATGAGCAGTTCTTC. Translating gives CASVPRRTSSYNEQFF.

This chain connects TRBV6-5 to TRBJ2-1, with D possibly matching TRBD1 (6 bases). Looked up from germline, CDR1 is MNHEY and CDR2 is SVGAGI. There are 16 residues in the CDR3. The germline V and J ends were trimmed by 4 bases and 3 bases, with 16 bases remaining between them. The CDR3 protein is CASSSEQGSLYNEQFF. The CDR3 DNA sequence: TGTGCCAGCAGTTCTGAGCAGGGGTCTCTCTACAATGAGCAGTTCTTC.

This clonotype was counted only a few times. V and J are TRBV7-3 and TRBJ2-5; possible D gene TRBD2, 6 bases. Trimming removed 4 bases at V and 3 bases at J, with 15 bases between. The germline V gene encodes CDR1 SGHTA and CDR2 FQGTGA. The CDR3 length is 15 residues. DNA for the CDR3: TGTGCCAGCAGCTCCAAAGGAGGGACTGAAGAGACCCAGTACTTC. This gives the protein CASSSKGGTEETQYF.

This clonotype was seen a handful of times. The chain carries TRBV9 and TRBJ1-2; 9 bases line up with TRBD1. Germline assignment: CDR1 SGDLS and CDR2 YYNGEE. This CDR3 has 15 amino acids. V shed 0 bases and J 6 bases; nucleotides not matched to a gene: 6. In nucleotides, the CDR3 is TGTGCCAGCAGCGTAGTTTCGGGACAGGGAGATGGCTACACCTTC. It is translated as CASSVVSGQGDGYTF.

This sequence joins TRBV29-1 and TRBJ1-1; weak D call: TRBD1 (5 bases). V was shortened by 7 bases and J by 5 bases, with 14 bases between the two germline ends. Germline CDR1 SQVTM, CDR2 ANQGSEA. The CDR3 consists of 12 residues. CDR3 sequence reads: CSGGFSGTEAFF. CDR3 bases: TGCAGCGGGGGCTTCTCGGGGACTGAAGCTTTCTTT.

Concerning this clonotype itself: This may come from a read error, since a much larger clone is one base off. The rearrangement uses TRBV5-1 and TRBJ1-2; no clear D. CDR1 is SGHRS and CDR2 is YFSETQ in the germline V gene. CDR3 size: 13 residues. The CDR3 region is CTSSLVSNYGYTF. DNA for the CDR3: TGCACCAGCAGCTTGGTCAGCAACTATGGCTACACCTTC.

This clonotype was seen a handful of times. This rearrangement joins TRBV24-1 to TRBJ2-1; 10 bases match TRBD2. V was clipped by 5 bases and J by 10 bases; unmatched bases: 10. The V gene's germline CDR1 is KGHDR and CDR2 SFDVKD. This CDR3 region has 15 residues. The DNA for the CDR3 is TGTGCCACCAGTGGGACTAGCGGTAGTATAATGGAGCAGTTCTTC. Translating gives CATSGTSGSIMEQFF.

This clonotype has just a few counts. This CDR3 is CSARRQGLGYEQYF. In nucleotides, the CDR3 is TGCAGTGCTAGAAGACAGGGGTTAGGGTACGAGCAGTACTTC. The V and J genes are TRBV20-1 and TRBJ2-7; 8 nucleotides align to TRBD1. V shed 2 bases, J shed 4 bases, and the junction held 7 bases outside the gene matches. The CDR3 sequence is 14 residues long. The germline gives CDR1 DFQATT, CDR2 SNEGSKA (reference sequence).

The chain employs TRBV7-2 and TRBJ1-2, with TRBD1 matching over 8 bases. The ends lost 1 base at V and 3 bases at J; junction bases unmatched: 4. The CDR3 consists of 15 residues. Germline values: CDR1 SGHTA, CDR2 FQGNSA. This CDR3 is CASSLVTGDDYGYTF. Here the CDR3 DNA reads TGTGCCAGCAGCTTAGTGACAGGGGATGACTATGGCTACACCTTC. The full variable domain, in which reference TRBV7-2 and TRBJ1-2 provide the parts outside the CDR3, is GAGVSQSPSNKVTEKGKDVELRCDPISGHTALYWYRQSLGQGLEFLIYFQGNSAPDKSGLPSDRFSAERTGGSVSTLTIQRTQQEDSAVYLCASSLVTGDDYGYTFGSGTRLTVV.